Detailed here is one T cell receptor (beta chain). Germline assignment: CDR1 KGHSH and CDR2 LQKENI. Trimming pared 2 bases from V and 7 bases from J, leaving 20 bases between. The CDR3 has 16 amino acids. Only in-frame clones appear in the TCRdb table, and some are missing; sequencing was by immunoSEQ multiplex PCR. Here the sample spans some 44,000 clones, more than 75% being singletons. The source of the sample is a study of OX40 agonist ivuxolimab in advanced cancers. The material sequenced was CD4+ or CD8+ T cells sorted from blood, taken in a trial of the OX40 agonist ivuxolimab. The V and J genes are TRBV18 and TRBJ1-2; D unclear. The receptor comes from an adult with an advanced solid tumor such as melanoma, head and neck, liver or kidney cancer. This chain's CDR3 is CASSPVEQPGYGGYTF. The CDR3 DNA follows: TGTGCCAGCTCACCAGTGGAACAGCCCGGGTATGGTGGCTACACCTTC.